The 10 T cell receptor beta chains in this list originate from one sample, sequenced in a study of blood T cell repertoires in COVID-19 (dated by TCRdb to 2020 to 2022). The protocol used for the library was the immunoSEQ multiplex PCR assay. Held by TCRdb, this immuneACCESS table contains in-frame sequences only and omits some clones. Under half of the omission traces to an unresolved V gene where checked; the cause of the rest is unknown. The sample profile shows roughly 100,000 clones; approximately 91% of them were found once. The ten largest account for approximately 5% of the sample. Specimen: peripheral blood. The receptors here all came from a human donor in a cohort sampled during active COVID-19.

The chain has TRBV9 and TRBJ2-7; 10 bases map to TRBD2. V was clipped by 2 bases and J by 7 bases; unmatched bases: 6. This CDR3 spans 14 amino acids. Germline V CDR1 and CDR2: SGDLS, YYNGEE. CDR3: CASSVASGRGEQYF. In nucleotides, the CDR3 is TGTGCCAGCAGCGTGGCTAGCGGGAGAGGGGAGCAGTACTTC.

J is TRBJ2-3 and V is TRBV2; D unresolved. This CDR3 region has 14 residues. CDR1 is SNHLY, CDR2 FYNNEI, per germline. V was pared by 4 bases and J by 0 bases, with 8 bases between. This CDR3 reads CASSVQRSTDTQYF. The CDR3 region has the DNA TGTGCCAGCAGTGTACAGAGAAGCACAGATACGCAGTATTTT.

The CDR3 here is CASSLFDWSNEQFF. The CDR3 coding sequence is TGTGCCAGCAGTTTATTCGATTGGAGTAATGAGCAGTTCTTC. The rearrangement joins TRBV27 to TRBJ2-1, with D hard to call. Germline V gene data show CDR1 as MNHEY and CDR2 as SMNVEV (reference sequence). The V and J ends lost 1 base and 7 bases respectively, with 11 bases between them. The CDR3 covers 14 residues.

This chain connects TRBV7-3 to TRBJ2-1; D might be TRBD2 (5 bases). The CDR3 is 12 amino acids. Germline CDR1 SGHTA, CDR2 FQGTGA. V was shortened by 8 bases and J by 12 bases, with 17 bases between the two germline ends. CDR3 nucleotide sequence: TGTGCCAGCGGGAGTCCCGTCTCCCCGCAGTTCTTC. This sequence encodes CASGSPVSPQFF.

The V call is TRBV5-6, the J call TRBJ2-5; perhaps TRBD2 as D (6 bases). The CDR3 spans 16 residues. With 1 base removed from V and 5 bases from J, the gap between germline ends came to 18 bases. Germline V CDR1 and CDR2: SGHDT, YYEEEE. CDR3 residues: CASSLTGGEVWETQYF. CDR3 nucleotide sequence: TGTGCCAGCAGCTTGACCGGAGGGGAAGTATGGGAGACCCAGTACTTC. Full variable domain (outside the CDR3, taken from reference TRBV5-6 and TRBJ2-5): DAGVTQSPTHLIKTRGQQVTLRCSPKSGHDTVSWYQQALGQGPQFIFQYYEEEERQRGNFPDRFSGHQFPNYSSELNVNALLLGDSALYLCASSLTGGEVWETQYFGPGTRLLVL.

CDR3 sequence (DNA): TGCGCCAGCAGCCGATCAAGCGGAAAGAGAGGAGCTGCATCCTACAATGAGCAGTTCTTC. This codes for CASSRSSGKRGAASYNEQFF. J is TRBJ2-1 and V is TRBV4-1, with D perhaps matching TRBD2 (5 bases). Trimming cost V 4 bases and J 1 base, with 26 bases left between them. Germline V gene sequence: CDR1 MGHRA, CDR2 YSYEKL. This CDR3 spans 20 amino acids.

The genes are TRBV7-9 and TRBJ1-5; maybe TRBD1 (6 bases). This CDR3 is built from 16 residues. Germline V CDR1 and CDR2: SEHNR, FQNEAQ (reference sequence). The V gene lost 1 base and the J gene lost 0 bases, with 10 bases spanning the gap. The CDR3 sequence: CASSLVGGASNQPQHF. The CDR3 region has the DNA TGTGCCAGCAGCTTAGTAGGGGGGGCTAGCAATCAGCCCCAGCATTTT.

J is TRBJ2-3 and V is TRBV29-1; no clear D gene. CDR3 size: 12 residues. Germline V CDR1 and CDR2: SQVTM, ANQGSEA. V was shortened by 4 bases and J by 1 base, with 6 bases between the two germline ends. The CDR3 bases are TGCAGCGTTGTTCCAGGCACAGATACGCAGTATTTT. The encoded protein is CSVVPGTDTQYF.

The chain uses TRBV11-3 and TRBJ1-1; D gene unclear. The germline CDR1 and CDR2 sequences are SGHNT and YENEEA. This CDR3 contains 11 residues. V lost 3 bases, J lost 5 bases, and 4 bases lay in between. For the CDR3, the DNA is TGTGCCAGCAGCTTTTCTACTGAAGCTTTCTTT. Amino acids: CASSFSTEAFF.

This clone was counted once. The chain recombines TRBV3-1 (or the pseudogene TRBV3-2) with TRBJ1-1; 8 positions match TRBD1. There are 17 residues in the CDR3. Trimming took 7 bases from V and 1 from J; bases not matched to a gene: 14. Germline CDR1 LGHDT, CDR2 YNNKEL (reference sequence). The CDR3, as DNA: TGTGCCAGCACCCTACGATGGACAGGGTCTGAGAACACTGAAGCTTTCTTT. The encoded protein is CASTLRWTGSENTEAFF.